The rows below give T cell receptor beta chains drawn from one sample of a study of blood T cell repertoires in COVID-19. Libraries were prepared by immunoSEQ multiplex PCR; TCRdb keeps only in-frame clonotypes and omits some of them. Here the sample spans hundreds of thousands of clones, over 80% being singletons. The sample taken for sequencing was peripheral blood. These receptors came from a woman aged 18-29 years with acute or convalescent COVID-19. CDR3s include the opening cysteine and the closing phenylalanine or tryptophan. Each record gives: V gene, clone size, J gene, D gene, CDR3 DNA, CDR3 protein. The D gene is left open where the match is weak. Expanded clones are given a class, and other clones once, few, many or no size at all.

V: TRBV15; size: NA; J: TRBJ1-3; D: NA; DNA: TGTGCCACAACCGACAGGATCTCTGGAAACACCATATATTTT; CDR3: CATTDRISGNTIYF
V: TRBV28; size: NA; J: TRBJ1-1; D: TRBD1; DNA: TGTGCCAGCAGTTTAAAGTTCTGGGGACAGGGGTCGGCACTGAACACTGAAGCTTTCTTT; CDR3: CASSLKFWGQGSALNTEAFF
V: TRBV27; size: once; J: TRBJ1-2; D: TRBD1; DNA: TGTGCCAGCAGTCCGACGACAGGGGTGGACTATGGCTACACCTTC; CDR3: CASSPTTGVDYGYTF
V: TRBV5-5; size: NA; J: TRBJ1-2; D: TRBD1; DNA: TGTGCCAGCAGCTTGTGGGACAGTGCTGCTGGCTACACCTTC; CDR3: CASSLWDSAAGYTF
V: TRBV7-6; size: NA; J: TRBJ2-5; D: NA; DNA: TGTGCCAGCAGCTTTAGTCGGGGGGCAGGGGAGACCCAGTACTTC; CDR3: CASSFSRGAGETQYF
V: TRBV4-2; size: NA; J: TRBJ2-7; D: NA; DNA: TGTGCCAGCAGCCCCTCCCTTGGGGGCGGTTTCTACGAGCAGTACTTC; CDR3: CASSPSLGGGFYEQYF
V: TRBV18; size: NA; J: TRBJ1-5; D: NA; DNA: TGTGCCAGCTCATCCTCAACCCCGGACAGCAGCCAGCCCCAGCATTTT; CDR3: CASSSSTPDSSQPQHF
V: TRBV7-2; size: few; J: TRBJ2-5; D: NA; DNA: TGTGCCAGCAGCTTAGGACAGCTCCAAGAGACCCAGTACTTC; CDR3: CASSLGQLQETQYF
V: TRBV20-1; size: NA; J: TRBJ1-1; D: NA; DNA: TGCAGTGCCCCAAGAGTCACTGAAGCTTTCTTT; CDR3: CSAPRVTEAFF
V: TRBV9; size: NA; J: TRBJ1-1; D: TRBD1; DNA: TGTGCCAGCAGCCCAGGGGGAGGACAGATGAACACTGAAGCTTTCTTT; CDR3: CASSPGGGQMNTEAFF
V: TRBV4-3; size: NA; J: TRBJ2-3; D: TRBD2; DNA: TGCGCCAGCAGCCAAAAAGTAGGGACTAGCGGGGGGTCACTGTATACGCAGTATTTT; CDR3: CASSQKVGTSGGSLYTQYF
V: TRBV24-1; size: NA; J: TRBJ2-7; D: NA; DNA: TGTGCCACCAGTGATACAGGGTCCCCCTACGAGCAGTACTTC; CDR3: CATSDTGSPYEQYF
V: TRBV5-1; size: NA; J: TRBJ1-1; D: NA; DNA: TGCGCCAGCAGCTTGACAGCGTCGGGAAACACTGAAGCTTTCTTT; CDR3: CASSLTASGNTEAFF
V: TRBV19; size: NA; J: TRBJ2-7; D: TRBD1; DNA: TGTGCCAGTAGTATCACGTCCGGGACAGGGAGCTACGAGCAGTACTTC; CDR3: CASSITSGTGSYEQYF
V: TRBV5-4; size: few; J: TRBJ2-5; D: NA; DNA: TGTGCCAGCAGCCCAATCCACAGGGAGGAGACCCAGTACTTC; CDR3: CASSPIHREETQYF
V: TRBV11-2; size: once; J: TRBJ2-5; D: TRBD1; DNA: TGTGCCAGCACTGCGTTGGGGACAGGGTGGGAGACCCAGTACTTC; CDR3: CASTALGTGWETQYF
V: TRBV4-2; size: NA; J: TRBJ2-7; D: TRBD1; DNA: TGTGCCAGCAGCCAAGCTACAGGGGGCGCATACGAGCAGTACTTC; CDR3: CASSQATGGAYEQYF
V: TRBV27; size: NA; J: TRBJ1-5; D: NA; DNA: TGTGCCAGCAGTCCTGGGGGCAGCCAGCCCCAGCATTTT; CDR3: CASSPGGSQPQHF
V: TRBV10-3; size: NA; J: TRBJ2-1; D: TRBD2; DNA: TGTGCCACTCTGCGGACTAGCGGGGGGCGTCGTAGCTCCTACAATGAGCAGTTCTTC; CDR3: CATLRTSGGRRSSYNEQFF
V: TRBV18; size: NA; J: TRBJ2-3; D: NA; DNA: TGTGCCAGCTCACCAGCTATTGATGCTAGCACAGATACGCAGTATTTT; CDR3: CASSPAIDASTDTQYF
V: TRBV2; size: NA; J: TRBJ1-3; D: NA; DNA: TGTGCCAGGTCAGGGGCTGACACTGGAAACACCATATATTTT; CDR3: CARSGADTGNTIYF
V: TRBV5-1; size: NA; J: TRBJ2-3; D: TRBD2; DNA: TGCGCCAGCAGCTTAGCGGGGGGCGGCACAGATACGCAGTATTTT; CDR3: CASSLAGGGTDTQYF
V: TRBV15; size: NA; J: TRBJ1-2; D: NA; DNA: TGTGCCACCAGCAGACAGGGGTACTATGGCTACACCTTC; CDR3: CATSRQGYYGYTF
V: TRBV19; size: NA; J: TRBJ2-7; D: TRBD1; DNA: TGTGCCAGTGGGACAGGGGACTACGAGCAGTACTTC; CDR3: CASGTGDYEQYF
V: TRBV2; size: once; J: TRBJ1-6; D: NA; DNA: TGTGCCAGCCGCCCACGGAGCTCCTATAATTCACCCCTCCACTTT; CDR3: CASRPRSSYNSPLHF
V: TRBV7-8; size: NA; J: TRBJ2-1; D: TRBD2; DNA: TGTGCCAGCAGCATACTAGCGGGGGTCTCCTACAATGAGCAGTTCTTC; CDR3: CASSILAGVSYNEQFF
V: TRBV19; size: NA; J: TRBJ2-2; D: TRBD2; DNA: TGTGCCAGTAGTATACAGCGGGGGAACACCGGGGAGCTGTTTTTT; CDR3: CASSIQRGNTGELFF
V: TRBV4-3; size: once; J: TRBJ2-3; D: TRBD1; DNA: TGCGCCAGCAGCCAGGGGACAGGGATCGATACGCAGTATTTT; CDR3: CASSQGTGIDTQYF
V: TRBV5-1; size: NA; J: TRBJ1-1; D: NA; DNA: TGCGCCAGCAGCTTACCCTCAGCTGAAGCTTTCTTT; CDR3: CASSLPSAEAFF
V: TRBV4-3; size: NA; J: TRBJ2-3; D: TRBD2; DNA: TGCGCCAGCAGCCAATCCCTGTATCAGCGGGGGGGCCTAGTAACGCAGTATTTT; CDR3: CASSQSLYQRGGLVTQYF
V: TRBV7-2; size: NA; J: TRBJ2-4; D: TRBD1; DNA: TGTGCCAGCAGATCACCGGGACAGCTAGAGGAGTACTTC; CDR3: CASRSPGQLEEYF
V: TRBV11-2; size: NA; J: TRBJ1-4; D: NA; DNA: TGTGCCAGCAGCTTAGTTGGACATAAGGCCCTTAATGAAAAACTGTTTTTT; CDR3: CASSLVGHKALNEKLFF
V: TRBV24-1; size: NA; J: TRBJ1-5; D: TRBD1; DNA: TGTGCCACCAGTGACCCTGGACAGGGTACCAATCAGCCCCAGCATTTT; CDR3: CATSDPGQGTNQPQHF
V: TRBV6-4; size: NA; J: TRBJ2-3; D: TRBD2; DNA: TGTGCCAGCAGTGACTCGTCGGGGGGGCAAACAGATACGCAGTATTTT; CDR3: CASSDSSGGQTDTQYF
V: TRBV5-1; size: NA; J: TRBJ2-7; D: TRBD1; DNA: TGCGCCAGCAGCTTAGAGGGGGCGAAGTACGAGCAGTACTTC; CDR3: CASSLEGAKYEQYF
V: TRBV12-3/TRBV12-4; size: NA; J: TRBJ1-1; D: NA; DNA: TGTGCCAGCAGTCGGGGCCTCAGGGGTGCTTTCTTT; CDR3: CASSRGLRGAFF